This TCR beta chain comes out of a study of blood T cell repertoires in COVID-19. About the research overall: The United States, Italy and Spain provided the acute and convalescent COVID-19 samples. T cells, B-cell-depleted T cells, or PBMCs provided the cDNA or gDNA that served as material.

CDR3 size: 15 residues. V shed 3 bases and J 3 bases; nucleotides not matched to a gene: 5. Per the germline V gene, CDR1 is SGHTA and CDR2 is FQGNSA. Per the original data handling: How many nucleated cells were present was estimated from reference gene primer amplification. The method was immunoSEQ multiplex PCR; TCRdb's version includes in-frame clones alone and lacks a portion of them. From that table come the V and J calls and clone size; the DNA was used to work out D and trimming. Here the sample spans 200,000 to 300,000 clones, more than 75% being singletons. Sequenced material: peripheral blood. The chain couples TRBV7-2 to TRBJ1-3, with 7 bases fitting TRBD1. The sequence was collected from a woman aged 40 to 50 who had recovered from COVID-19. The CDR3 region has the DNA TGTGCCAGCAGCTTCACGGGACAGATTGGAAACACCATATATTTT. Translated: CASSFTGQIGNTIYF.